This TCR beta chain emerged from a study of blood T cell repertoires in COVID-19. Germline V lookup: CDR1 SGHRS, CDR2 YFSETQ. The germline V and J ends were trimmed by 4 bases and 1 base, with 14 bases remaining between them. This CDR3 is built from 15 residues. Authors' processing steps: Estimated nucleated cell counts came from reference gene primer amplification. TCRdb's copy holds only in-frame clones and misses some; the assay was immunoSEQ multiplex PCR. The V and J calls and clone size were taken over from that table, and D and trimming were inferred from the DNA. The sample carries approximately 480,000 clones, approximately 86% recorded once. Individuals aged about 18 to 100 years were recruited from about two dozen US areas. Symptom resolution, clearance, or two negative PCRs marked the recovered donors of Cohort 3.

The sequencing input was PBMCs or T cells enriched from blood (not recorded which). The rearrangement uses TRBV5-1 and TRBJ1-1; D may be TRBD1 (6 bases). The origin of this receptor is a woman aged 18-29 years who had recovered from COVID-19. The CDR3 region is CASSPKTGENTEAFF. For the CDR3, the DNA is TGCGCCAGCAGCCCTAAGACAGGAGAGAACACTGAAGCTTTCTTT.